These 2 T cell receptor beta chains came from one sample sequenced in a study of OX40 agonist ivuxolimab in advanced cancers. Some clones are missing from TCRdb's copy, which holds only in-frame ones; the method was immunoSEQ multiplex PCR. The sample carries over 40,000 clones, about 88% recorded once. Sample: CD4+ or CD8+ T cells sorted from blood, taken in a trial of the OX40 agonist ivuxolimab. Receptor source: an adult with an advanced solid tumor such as melanoma, head and neck, liver or kidney cancer.

This clone appeared once. This chain links TRBV2 with TRBJ2-2; TRBD1 matches 7 bases. Unmatched junction bases numbered 10, after V lost 9 bases and J lost 0 bases. The CDR3 length is 16 residues. Germline values: CDR1 SNHLY, CDR2 FYNNEI. The CDR3 region has the DNA TGTGCCAGTCGAACAGGGGCTCTATCGAACACCGGGGAGCTGTTTTTT. It yields the protein CASRTGALSNTGELFF.

This CDR3 reads CASRRNGWAGNQETQYF. The CDR3 DNA is TGCGCCAGCAGGCGCAATGGTTGGGCAGGGAACCAAGAGACCCAGTACTTC. The chain has TRBV5-1 and TRBJ2-5, with TRBD1 as a possible D gene (5 bases). Germline CDR1 is SGHRS and CDR2 is YFSETQ. The CDR3 loop spans 17 amino acids. The V and J ends lost 5 bases and 0 bases respectively, with 20 bases between them.